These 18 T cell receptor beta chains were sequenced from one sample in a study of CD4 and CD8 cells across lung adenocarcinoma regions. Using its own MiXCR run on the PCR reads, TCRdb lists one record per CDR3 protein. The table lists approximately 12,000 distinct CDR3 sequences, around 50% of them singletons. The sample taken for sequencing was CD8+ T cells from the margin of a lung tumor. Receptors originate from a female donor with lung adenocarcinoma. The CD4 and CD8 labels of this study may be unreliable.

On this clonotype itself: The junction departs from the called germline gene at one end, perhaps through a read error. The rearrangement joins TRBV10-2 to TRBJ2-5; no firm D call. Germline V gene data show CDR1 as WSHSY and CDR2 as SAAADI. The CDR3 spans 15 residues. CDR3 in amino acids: CASSGGRYGQNTQYF. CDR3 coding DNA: TGCGCCAGCAGTGGCGGCCGTTACGGGCAAAACACCCAGTATTTC.

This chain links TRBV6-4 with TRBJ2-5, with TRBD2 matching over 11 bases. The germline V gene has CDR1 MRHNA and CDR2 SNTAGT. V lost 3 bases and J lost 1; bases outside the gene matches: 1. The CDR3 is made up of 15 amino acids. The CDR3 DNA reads TGTGCCAGCAGTGATACTAGCGGGGGCCAAGAGACCCAGTACTTC. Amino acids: CASSDTSGGQETQYF.

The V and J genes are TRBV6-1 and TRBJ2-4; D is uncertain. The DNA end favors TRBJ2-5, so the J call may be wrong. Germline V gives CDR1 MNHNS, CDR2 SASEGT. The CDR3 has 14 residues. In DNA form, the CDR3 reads TGTGCCAGCAGTCATCTAGACCTCCAAGAGACCCAGTACTTC. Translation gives CASSHLDLQETQYF.

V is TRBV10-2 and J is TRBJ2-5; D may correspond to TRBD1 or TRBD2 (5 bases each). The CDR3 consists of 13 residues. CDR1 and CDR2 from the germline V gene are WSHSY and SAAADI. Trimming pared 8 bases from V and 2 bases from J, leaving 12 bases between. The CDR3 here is CASVEGIQETQYF. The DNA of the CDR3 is TGCGCCAGCGTCGAGGGGATTCAAGAGACCCAGTACTTC.

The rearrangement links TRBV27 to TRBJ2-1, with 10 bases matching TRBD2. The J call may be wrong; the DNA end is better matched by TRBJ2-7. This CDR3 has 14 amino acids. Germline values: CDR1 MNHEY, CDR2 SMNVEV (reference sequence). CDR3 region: CASRGLARAYEQYF. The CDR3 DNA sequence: TGTGCCAGCAGGGGACTAGCGAGGGCCTACGAGCAGTACTTC.

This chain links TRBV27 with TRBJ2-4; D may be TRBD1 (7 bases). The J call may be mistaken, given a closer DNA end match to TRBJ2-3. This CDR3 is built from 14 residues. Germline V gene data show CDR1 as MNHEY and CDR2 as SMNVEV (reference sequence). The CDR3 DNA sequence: TGTGCCGTCAGGGGGGTGGGAGTCAAAAACACTCAGTATTTT. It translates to CAVRGVGVKNTQYF.

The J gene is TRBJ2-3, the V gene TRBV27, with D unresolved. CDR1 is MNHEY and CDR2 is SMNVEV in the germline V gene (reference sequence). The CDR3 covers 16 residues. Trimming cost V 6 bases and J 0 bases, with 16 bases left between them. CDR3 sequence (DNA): TGTGCCAGCAGGCCGCGCCAGGCTGTGAGCACAGATACGCAGTATTTT. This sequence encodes CASRPRQAVSTDTQYF.

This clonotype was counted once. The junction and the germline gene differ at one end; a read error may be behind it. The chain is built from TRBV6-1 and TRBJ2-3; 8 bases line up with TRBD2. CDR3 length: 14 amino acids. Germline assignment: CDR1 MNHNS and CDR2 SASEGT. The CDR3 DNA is TGTGCCAGCAGTGAAGCCGGGGGGGCAAATACGCAGTATTTC. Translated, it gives CASSEAGGANTQYF.

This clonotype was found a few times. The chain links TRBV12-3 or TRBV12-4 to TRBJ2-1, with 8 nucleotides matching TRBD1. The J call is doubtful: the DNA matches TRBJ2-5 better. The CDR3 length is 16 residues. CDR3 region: CASSLGTGTGQETQYF. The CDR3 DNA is TGTGCCAGCAGTTTAGGGACAGGGACAGGCCAAGAGACCCAGTACTTC.

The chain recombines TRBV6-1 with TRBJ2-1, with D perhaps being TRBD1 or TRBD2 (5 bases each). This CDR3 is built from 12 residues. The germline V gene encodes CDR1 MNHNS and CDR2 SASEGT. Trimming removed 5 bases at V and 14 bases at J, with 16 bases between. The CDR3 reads CASSPRDAQEFF. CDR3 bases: TGTGCCAGCAGTCCTCGGGACGCCCAGGAGTTCTTC.

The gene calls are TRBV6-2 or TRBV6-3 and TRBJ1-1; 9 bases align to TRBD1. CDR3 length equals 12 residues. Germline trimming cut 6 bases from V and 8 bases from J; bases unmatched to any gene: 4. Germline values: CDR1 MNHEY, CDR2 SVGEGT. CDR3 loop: CASRRTGEEAFF. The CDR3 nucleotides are TGTGCCAGCAGGAGGACAGGGGAGGAAGCTTTCTTT.

The CDR3: CASSPTHYEQYF. The CDR3 bases are TGTGCCAGCAGTCCCACCCACTACGAGCAGTACTTC. This chain connects TRBV12-3 or TRBV12-4 to TRBJ2-7; no clear D gene. Trimming pared 5 bases from V and 3 bases from J, leaving 8 bases between. This CDR3 contains 12 residues.

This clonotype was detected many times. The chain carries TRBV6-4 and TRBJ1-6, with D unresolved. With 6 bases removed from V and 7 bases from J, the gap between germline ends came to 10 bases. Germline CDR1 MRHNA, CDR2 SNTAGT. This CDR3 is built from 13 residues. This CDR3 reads CASSEWRNSPLHF. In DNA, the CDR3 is TGTGCCAGCAGCGAATGGAGAAATTCACCCCTCCACTTT.

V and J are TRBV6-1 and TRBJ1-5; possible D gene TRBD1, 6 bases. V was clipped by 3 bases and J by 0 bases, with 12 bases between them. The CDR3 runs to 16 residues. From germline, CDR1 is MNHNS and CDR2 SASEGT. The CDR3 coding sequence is TGTGCCAGCAGTGAGACAGGTTTGGGTAGCAATCAGCCCCAGCATTTT. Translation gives CASSETGLGSNQPQHF.

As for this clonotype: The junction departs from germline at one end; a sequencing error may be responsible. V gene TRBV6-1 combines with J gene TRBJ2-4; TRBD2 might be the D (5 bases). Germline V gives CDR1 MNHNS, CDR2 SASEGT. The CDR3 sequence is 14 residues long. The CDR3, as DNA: TGTGCCGTCCCGGGGAGATGGGCCAAAAACACTCAGTACTTC. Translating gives CAVPGRWAKNTQYF.

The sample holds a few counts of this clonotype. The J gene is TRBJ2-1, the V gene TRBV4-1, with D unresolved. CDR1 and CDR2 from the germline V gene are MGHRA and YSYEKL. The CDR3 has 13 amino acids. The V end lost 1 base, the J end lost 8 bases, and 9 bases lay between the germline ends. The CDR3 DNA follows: TGCGCCAGCAGCCAAGTTACGGGCCATGAGCAGTTCTTC. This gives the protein CASSQVTGHEQFF.

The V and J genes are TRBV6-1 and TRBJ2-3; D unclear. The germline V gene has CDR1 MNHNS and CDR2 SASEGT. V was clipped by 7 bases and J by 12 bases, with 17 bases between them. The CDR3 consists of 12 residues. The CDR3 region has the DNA TGTGCCAGCACCAGCTTCCAAGAGACCCAGTATTTT. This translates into CASTSFQETQYF.

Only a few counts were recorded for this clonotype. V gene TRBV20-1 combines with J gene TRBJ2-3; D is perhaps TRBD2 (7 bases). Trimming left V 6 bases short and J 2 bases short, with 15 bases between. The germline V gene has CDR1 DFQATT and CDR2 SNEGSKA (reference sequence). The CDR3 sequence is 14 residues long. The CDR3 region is CSAWGGGFTDTQYF. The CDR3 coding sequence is TGCAGTGCCTGGGGAGGGGGGTTCACAGATACGCAGTATTTT.